The 4 T cell receptor beta chains below come from one sample, sequenced in a study of T cells after yellow fever vaccination. TCRdb used MiXCR to reprocess the 5' RACE reads, holding one entry per CDR3 protein. In the table there are some 320,000 distinct CDR3 sequences, about 11% of which are singletons. The source material was CD4+ T cells sorted from PBMCs, sampled 45 days after the yellow fever booster vaccination. Receptors originate from a man between 18 and 35 years old who received the YFV17D yellow fever vaccine.

This clonotype was recorded a few times. The gene calls are TRBV6-5 and TRBJ2-5; D is perhaps TRBD1 (6 bases). V lost 5 bases to trimming and J lost 2 bases, with 12 bases between them. Germline values: CDR1 MNHEY, CDR2 SVGAGI. CDR3 length equals 14 residues. CDR3 protein: CASSAGTIQETQYF. For the CDR3, the DNA is TGTGCCAGCAGTGCAGGGACAATACAAGAGACCCAGTACTTC.

This clonotype was observed a few times. The genes are TRBV11-2 and TRBJ2-4; D might be TRBD1 or TRBD2, each matching 5 bases. The CDR3 covers 17 residues. CDR1 and CDR2 from the germline V gene are SGHAT and FQNNGV. Trimming removed 5 bases at V and 1 base at J, with 18 bases between. This CDR3 reads CASSPRWGSVAKNIQYF. The DNA for the CDR3 is TGTGCCAGCAGCCCCCGATGGGGGAGCGTGGCCAAAAACATTCAGTACTTC.

The chain employs TRBV7-2 and TRBJ2-7; D is perhaps TRBD2 (5 bases). Germline loops: CDR1 SGHTA, CDR2 FQGNSA. The V gene lost 2 bases and the J gene lost 4 bases, with 9 bases spanning the gap. The CDR3 sequence is 13 residues long. The CDR3 region has the DNA TGTGCCAGCAGCTTAAGCGGTCGGTACGAGCAGTACGTC. Its translation: CASSLSGRYEQYV.

This sequence joins TRBV7-2 and TRBJ1-5; 11 nucleotides line up with TRBD1. V dropped 5 bases and J dropped 0; count of bases not matched to a gene: 9. This CDR3 spans 18 amino acids. CDR1 is SGHTA and CDR2 is FQGNSA in the germline V gene. CDR3 loop: CASSITGTGGHSNQPQHF. DNA of the CDR3: TGTGCCAGCAGCATAACCGGGACAGGGGGTCATAGCAATCAGCCCCAGCATTTT.